The entry below describes one TCR beta chain. Its antigen is undetermined. The table came from immunoSEQ multiplex PCR; TCRdb's copy has only in-frame clones and leaves some out. The sample carries roughly 20,000 clones, approximately 80% recorded once. The germline V gene encodes CDR1 MDHEN and CDR2 SYDVKM. The CDR3 spans 16 residues. V lost 6 bases to trimming and J lost 0 bases, with 15 bases between them. This record belongs to a study of T cell responses to AZD1222 COVID-19 vaccine. Study-level results: Most donors were white British, females outnumbered males, and clonal diversity was possibly underestimated. Within unmutated variant regions lay the reported targets of nearly half of spike-specific TCRs.

The chain links TRBV28 to TRBJ1-3, with D perhaps TRBD1 (6 bases). Sequencing was performed on peripheral blood, taken on day 0 of AZD1222 vaccination. The sequence was collected from an adult in good health. This CDR3 is CASSHLDRSSGNTIYF. For the CDR3, the DNA is TGTGCCAGCAGCCATCTCGACAGGAGCTCTGGAAACACCATATATTTT.